This TCR beta chain was captured by sequencing in a study of T cell clones after liver transplantation. Study observations and caveats: Graft donor-reactive T cells may have migrated into the graft rather than being deleted. Low donor cell numbers restricted donor-reactive repertoire measurement in a couple of subjects.

About this clone itself: Its antigen is still unknown.

The assay was immunoSEQ multiplex PCR, and TCRdb's table has in-frame clones only and misses some. The profile shows approximately 55,000 clones, about 70% of them singletons. The CDR3 sequence is 14 residues long. Trimming took off 6 bases at V and 8 bases at J, with 14 bases between the two ends. Germline V CDR1 and CDR2: MDHEN, SYDVKM. This specimen consisted of CD4+ T cells from blood, obtained before liver transplant. This TCR derives from a human donor who received a liver transplant. The rearrangement uses TRBV28 and TRBJ1-6, with D perhaps TRBD1 (6 bases). As DNA, the CDR3 is TGTGCCAGCAGCCGGGGGGGCGCCGATTCACCCCTCCACTTT. Its protein product is CASSRGGADSPLHF.